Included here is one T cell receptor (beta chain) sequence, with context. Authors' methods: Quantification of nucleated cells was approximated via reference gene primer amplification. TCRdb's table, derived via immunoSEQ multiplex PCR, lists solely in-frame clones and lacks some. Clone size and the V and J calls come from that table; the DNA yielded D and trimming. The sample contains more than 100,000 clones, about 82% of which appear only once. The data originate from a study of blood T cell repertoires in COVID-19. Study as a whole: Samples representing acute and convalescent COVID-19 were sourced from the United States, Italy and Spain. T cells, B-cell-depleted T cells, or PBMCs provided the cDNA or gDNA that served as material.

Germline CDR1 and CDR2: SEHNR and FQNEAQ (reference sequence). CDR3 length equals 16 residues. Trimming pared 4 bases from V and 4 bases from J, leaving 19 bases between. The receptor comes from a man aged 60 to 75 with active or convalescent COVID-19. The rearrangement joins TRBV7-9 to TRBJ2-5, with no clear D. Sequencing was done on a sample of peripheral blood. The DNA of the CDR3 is TGTGCCAGCAGCTCCACAGTTTCACCCAAAGGAGAGACCCAGTACTTC. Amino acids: CASSSTVSPKGETQYF.